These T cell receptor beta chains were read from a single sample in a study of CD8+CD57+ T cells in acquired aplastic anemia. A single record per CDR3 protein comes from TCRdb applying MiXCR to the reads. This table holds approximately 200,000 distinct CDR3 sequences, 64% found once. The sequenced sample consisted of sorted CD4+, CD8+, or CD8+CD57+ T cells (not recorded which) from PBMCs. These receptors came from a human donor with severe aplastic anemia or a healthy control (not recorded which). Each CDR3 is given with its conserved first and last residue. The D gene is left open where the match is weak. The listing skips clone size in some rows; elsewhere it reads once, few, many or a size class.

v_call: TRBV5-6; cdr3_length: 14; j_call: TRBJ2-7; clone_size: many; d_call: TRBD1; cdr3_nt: TGTGCCAGCAGCTGGGACAGGGGGCTCTACGAGCAGTACTTC; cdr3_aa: CASSWDRGLYEQYF
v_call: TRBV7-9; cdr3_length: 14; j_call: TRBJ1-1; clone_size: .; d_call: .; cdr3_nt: TGTGCCAGCAGCTCGCAGGGACCCAACACTGAAGCTTTCTTT; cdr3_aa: CASSSQGPNTEAFF
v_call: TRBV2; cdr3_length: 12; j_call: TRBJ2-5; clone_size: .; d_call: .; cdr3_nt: TGTGCCAGCAAGAGTGTGGGGGAGACCCAGTACTTC; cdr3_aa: CASKSVGETQYF
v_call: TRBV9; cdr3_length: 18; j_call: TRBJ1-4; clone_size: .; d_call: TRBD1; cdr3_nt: TGTGCCAGCAGCCCCTGGACAGGGGGCTTAGGATACAATGAAAAACTGTTTTTT; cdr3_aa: CASSPWTGGLGYNEKLFF
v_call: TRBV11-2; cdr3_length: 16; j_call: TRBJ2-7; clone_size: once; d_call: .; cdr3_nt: TGTGCCAGCAGCTTAGGGGAGGTTCAGGGATCCTACGAGCAGTACTTC; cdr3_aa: CASSLGEVQGSYEQYF
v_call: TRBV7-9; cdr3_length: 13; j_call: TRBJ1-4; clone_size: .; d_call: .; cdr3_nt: TGTGCCAGCAGCCACAATGAGGGGAAAAAACTGTTTTTT; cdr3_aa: CASSHNEGKKLFF
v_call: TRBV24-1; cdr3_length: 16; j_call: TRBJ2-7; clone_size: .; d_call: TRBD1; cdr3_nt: TGTGCCACCAGTGATTACCCTAAGACAGGGCTCTACGAGCAGTACTTC; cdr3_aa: CATSDYPKTGLYEQYF
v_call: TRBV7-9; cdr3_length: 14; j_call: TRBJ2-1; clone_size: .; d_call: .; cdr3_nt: TGTGCCAGCAGCCCTTTGAGGGATCACAATGAGCAGTTCTTC; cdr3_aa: CASSPLRDHNEQFF
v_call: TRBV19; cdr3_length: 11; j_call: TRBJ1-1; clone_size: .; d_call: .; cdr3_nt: TGTGCCAGTAGTGCCATTACTGAAGCTTTCTTT; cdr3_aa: CASSAITEAFF
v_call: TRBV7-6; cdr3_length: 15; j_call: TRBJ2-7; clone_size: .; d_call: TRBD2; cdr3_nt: TGTGCCAGCAGCTTAGGACAACGGGGGGGCAGCGAGCAGTACTTC; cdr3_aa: CASSLGQRGGSEQYF
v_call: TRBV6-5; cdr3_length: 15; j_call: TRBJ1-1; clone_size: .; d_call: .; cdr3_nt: TGTGCCAGCAGCCAAAACTTGCGACTCAACACTGAAGCTTTCTTT; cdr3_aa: CASSQNLRLNTEAFF
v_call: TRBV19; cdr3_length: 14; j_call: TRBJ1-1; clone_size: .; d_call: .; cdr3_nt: TGTGCCAGTAGTCCCCGCAGCGGGAACACTGAAGCTTTCTTT; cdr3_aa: CASSPRSGNTEAFF
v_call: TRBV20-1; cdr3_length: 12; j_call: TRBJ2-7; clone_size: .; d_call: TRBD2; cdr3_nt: TGCAGTGCTAGGCGGGAGTCCTACGAGCAGTACTTC; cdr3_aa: CSARRESYEQYF
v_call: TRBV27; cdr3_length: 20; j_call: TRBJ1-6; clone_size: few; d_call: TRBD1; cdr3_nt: TGTGCCAGCAGTTTGGGAGAACAGGGGAAGGAGTGGCCCTATAATTCACCCCTCCACTTT; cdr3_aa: CASSLGEQGKEWPYNSPLHF
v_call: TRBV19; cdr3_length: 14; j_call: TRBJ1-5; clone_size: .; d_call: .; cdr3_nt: TGTGCCAGTAGTAAATTGGACGGCAATCAGCCCCAGCATTTT; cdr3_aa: CASSKLDGNQPQHF
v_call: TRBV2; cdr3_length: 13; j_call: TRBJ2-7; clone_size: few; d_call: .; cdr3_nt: TGTGCCAGCAGTGAGGACTCCTACTACGAGCAGTACTTC; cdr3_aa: CASSEDSYYEQYF
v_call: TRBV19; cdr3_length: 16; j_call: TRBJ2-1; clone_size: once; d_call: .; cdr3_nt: TGTGCCAGTAGTATCGGCGGCGGTGGCTCCTACAATGAGCAGTTCTTC; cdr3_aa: CASSIGGGGSYNEQFF
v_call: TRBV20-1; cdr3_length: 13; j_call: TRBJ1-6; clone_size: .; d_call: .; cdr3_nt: TGCAGTGCAGTAGGGGCGAATAATTCACCCCTCCACTTT; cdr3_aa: CSAVGANNSPLHF
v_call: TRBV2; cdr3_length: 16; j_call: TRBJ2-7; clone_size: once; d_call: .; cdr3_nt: TGTGCCAGCACAAGGGACACCTTCAGTTTCTCCTACGAGCAGTACTTC; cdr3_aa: CASTRDTFSFSYEQYF
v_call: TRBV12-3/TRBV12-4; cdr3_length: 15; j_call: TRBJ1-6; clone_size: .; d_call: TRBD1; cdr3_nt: TGTGCCAGCAGCAACCGGGACAGTATAGAGTCACCCCTCCACTTT; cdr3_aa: CASSNRDSIESPLHF
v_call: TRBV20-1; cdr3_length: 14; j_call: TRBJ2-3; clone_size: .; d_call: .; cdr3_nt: TGCAGTGCTAGACCTCCCCTAGTTGGAGATACGCAGTATTTT; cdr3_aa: CSARPPLVGDTQYF
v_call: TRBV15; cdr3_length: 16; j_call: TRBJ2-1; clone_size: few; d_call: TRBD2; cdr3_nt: TGTGCCACCAGCGGTCCATCGGGGGGGCCGAACAATGAGCAGTTCTTC; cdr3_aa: CATSGPSGGPNNEQFF
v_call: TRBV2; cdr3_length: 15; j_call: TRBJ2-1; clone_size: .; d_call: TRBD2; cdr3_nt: TGCGCCGTCCCTTCTGGGACTAGCGCGTACAATGAGCAGTTCTTC; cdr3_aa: CAVPSGTSAYNEQFF
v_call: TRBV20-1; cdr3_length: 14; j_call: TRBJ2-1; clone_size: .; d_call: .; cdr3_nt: TGCAGTGCTAGAGATCTAAGGCAGGGCCCGGGGCAGTTCTTC; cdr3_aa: CSARDLRQGPGQFF
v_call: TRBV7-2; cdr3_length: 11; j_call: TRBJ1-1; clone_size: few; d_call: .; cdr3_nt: TGTGCCAGCAGCTTAATGGCTGAAGCTTTCTTT; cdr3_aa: CASSLMAEAFF
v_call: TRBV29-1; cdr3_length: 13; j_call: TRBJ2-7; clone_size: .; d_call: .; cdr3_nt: TGCAGCGTTGCGCCGGATCACTACTACGAGCAGTACTTC; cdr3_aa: CSVAPDHYYEQYF
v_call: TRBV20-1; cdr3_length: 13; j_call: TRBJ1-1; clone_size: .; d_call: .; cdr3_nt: TGCAGTGCTAGAGCGGCATTGAACACTGAAGCTTTCTTT; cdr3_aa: CSARAALNTEAFF
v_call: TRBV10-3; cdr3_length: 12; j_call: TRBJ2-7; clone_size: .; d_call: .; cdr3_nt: TGTGCCATCACCCCGAACGGAGACGAGCAGTACTTC; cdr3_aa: CAITPNGDEQYF
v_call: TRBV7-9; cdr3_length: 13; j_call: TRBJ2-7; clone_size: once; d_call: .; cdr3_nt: TGTGCCAGCAGCTTAGCTCTCGACGAGGGTTCGTACTTC; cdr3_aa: CASSLALDEGSYF
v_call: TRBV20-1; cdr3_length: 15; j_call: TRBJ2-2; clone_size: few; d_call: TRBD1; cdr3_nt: TGCAGTGCAGCTGACAGGGGAATGAACACCGGGGAGCTGTTTTTT; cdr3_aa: CSAADRGMNTGELFF
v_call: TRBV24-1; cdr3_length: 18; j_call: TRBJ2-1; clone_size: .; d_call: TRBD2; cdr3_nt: TGTGCCACCAGTGTCTCTGGACTAGCGGGAGCAACGTACAATGAGCAGTTCTTC; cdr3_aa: CATSVSGLAGATYNEQFF
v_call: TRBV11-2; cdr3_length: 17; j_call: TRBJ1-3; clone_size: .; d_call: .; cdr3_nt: TGTGCCAGCAGCTTAGATCACTTGGGGCTCTCTGGAAACACCATATATTTT; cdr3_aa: CASSLDHLGLSGNTIYF